Included here is one TCR beta chain sequence, with context. One entry per CDR3 protein results from TCRdb running MiXCR on the 5' RACE reads. The data show tens of thousands of distinct CDR3 sequences, roughly 9.9% seen once. The ends lost 3 bases at V and 7 bases at J; junction bases unmatched: 5. Germline CDR1 and CDR2: SQVTM and ANQGSEA. This CDR3 has 13 residues. These data are taken from a study of early T cells in non-severe SARS-CoV-2 infection. Overall study: Chains were not paired, and sequencing was done on bulk RNA from unsorted whole blood.

The specimen sequenced was whole blood. The rearrangement joins TRBV29-1 to TRBJ2-3; 9 bases are shared with TRBD1. The origin of this receptor is an adult who was a healthcare worker with PCR-confirmed SARS-CoV-2 infection or an uninfected control (not recorded which). The CDR3: CSVETGGDNTQYF. The CDR3 DNA reads TGCAGCGTTGAGACAGGGGGAGACAATACGCAGTATTTT.